This TCR beta chain was sequenced during a study of OX40 agonist ivuxolimab in advanced cancers. Study-wide findings and caveats: Averaging showed that CD8+ T cells had more expanded clones than CD4+ did.

The table came from immunoSEQ multiplex PCR; TCRdb's copy has only in-frame clones and leaves some out. The table records some 59,000 clones, roughly 88% of them present only once. Trimming at V came to 8 bases and at J to 6 bases, leaving 2 bases not matched to a gene. CDR3 size: 13 residues. Germline CDR1 reads MNHNY; CDR2 reads SVGAGI (reference sequence). Comment on this clone: Its matching antigen is unknown.

This chain joins TRBV6-6 and TRBJ2-1; TRBD2 matches 12 bases. The starting material was CD4+ or CD8+ T cells sorted from blood, obtained in a trial of the OX40 agonist ivuxolimab. The source is an adult with an advanced solid tumor such as melanoma, head and neck, liver or kidney cancer. The DNA of the CDR3 is TGTGCCAGCGGACTAGCGGGGCCCAATGAGCAGTTCTTC. As protein: CASGLAGPNEQFF.